This is a list of T cell receptor beta chains from one sample in a study of cytomegalovirus exposure and HLA in healthy donors. This table comes from immunoSEQ multiplex PCR, and its TCRdb copy is limited to in-frame clones, with some not included. The top ten hold 3.8% of the sample, which has some 200,000 clones, over 75% seen once. The sample was PBMCs. The receptors derive from a man between 50 and 59 years old in good health and CMV-seronegative. Both conserved end residues are part of each CDR3. The D gene is left open where the match is weak. Rows give clone size only sometimes, using once, few, many, or a class for an expanded clone.

j_gene,v_gene,d_gene,abundance,CDR3aa,CDR3nt
TRBJ2-7,TRBV30,-,-,CAWSDLDGQRAAYEQYF,TGTGCCTGGAGTGATCTTGATGGCCAGCGGGCAGCCTACGAGCAGTACTTC
TRBJ2-7,TRBV7-2,-,-,CASSFNRVGEQYF,TGTGCCAGCAGCTTTAACAGGGTCGGCGAGCAGTACTTC
TRBJ2-3,TRBV15,TRBD2,few,CATSRGGGETDTQYF,TGTGCCACCAGCAGAGGCGGGGGGGAAACAGATACGCAGTATTTT
TRBJ2-7,TRBV9,TRBD1,-,CASSSGQGAHEQYF,TGTGCCAGCAGTTCGGGACAGGGGGCCCACGAGCAGTACTTC
TRBJ1-2,TRBV29-1,-,-,CSVEFRDGYTF,TGCAGCGTTGAGTTCCGGGATGGCTACACCTTC
TRBJ1-1,TRBV2,-,-,CASSIAGVESFF,TGTGCCAGCAGCATTGCAGGGGTTGAGTCTTTCTTT
TRBJ1-2,TRBV21-1,-,few,CASSSHSHYGYTF,TGTGCCAGCAGCTCCCACAGTCACTATGGCTACACCTTC
TRBJ2-3,TRBV1,-,-,CTSIRTSGGERTTDTQYF,TGCACCAGCATCCGGACTAGCGGGGGGGAAAGAACCACAGATACGCAGTATTTT
TRBJ2-1,TRBV19,TRBD1,once,CASTTGVGYNEQFF,TGTGCCAGTACCACAGGGGTGGGCTACAATGAGCAGTTCTTC
TRBJ2-7,TRBV6-5,TRBD1,-,CASSYARQGAGEQYF,TGTGCCAGCAGTTACGCCAGGCAGGGGGCAGGCGAGCAGTACTTC
TRBJ1-6,TRBV6-5,-,-,CASGPQESYNSPLHF,TGTGCCAGCGGACCACAGGAATCTTATAATTCACCCCTCCACTTT
TRBJ2-1,TRBV13,-,-,CASSFSRNEQFF,TGTGCCAGCAGCTTCTCCCGGAATGAGCAGTTCTTC
TRBJ2-1,TRBV5-4,TRBD2,once,CASSLVAGGGNEQFF,TGTGCCAGCAGCTTGGTAGCGGGGGGAGGGAATGAGCAGTTCTTC
TRBJ2-7,TRBV5-1,-,-,CASSLNSYEQYF,TGCGCCAGCAGCTTAAACAGCTACGAGCAGTACTTC
TRBJ2-3,TRBV4-3,TRBD2,-,CASSQDLSGERDTQYF,TGCGCCAGCAGCCAAGATCTAAGCGGGGAGAGAGATACGCAGTATTTT
TRBJ2-7,TRBV7-2,-,-,CASSPGTAHGGQYF,TGTGCCAGCAGCCCAGGGACAGCACACGGGGGGCAGTACTTC
TRBJ2-5,TRBV6-4,TRBD1,-,CASRRTGDQETQYF,TGTGCCAGCAGGAGAACAGGGGATCAAGAGACCCAGTACTTC
TRBJ2-7,TRBV15,TRBD2,-,CATSRRGGTISYEQYF,TGTGCCACCAGCAGACGCGGGGGGACCATCTCCTACGAGCAGTACTTC
TRBJ2-5,TRBV6-4,TRBD1,-,CASRNRGLRRAQYF,TGTGCCAGCAGGAACAGGGGGCTTCGGAGGGCCCAGTACTTC
TRBJ2-5,TRBV2,TRBD2,-,CARRGLAKETQYF,TGTGCCAGGAGGGGACTAGCGAAAGAGACCCAGTACTTC
TRBJ2-5,TRBV4-1,-,-,CASSQGGVQETQYF,TGCGCCAGCAGCCAAGGGGGGGTCCAAGAGACCCAGTACTTC
TRBJ2-3,TRBV9,-,-,CASSVDRGDTQYF,TGTGCCAGCAGCGTAGATCGGGGGGATACGCAGTATTTT
TRBJ1-1,TRBV7-3,-,-,CASSSNTGNTEAFF,TGTGCCAGCAGCTCCAATACAGGGAACACTGAAGCTTTCTTT
TRBJ2-7,TRBV19,TRBD1,-,CASSMLGQGPEQYF,TGTGCCAGTAGTATGTTGGGACAGGGGCCCGAGCAGTACTTC
TRBJ1-2,TRBV7-2,-,-,CASSLVALSANYGYTF,TGTGCCAGCAGCTTAGTCGCCTTATCGGCTAACTATGGCTACACCTTC
TRBJ1-6,TRBV10-3,TRBD1,-,CAISAGTEGSPLHF,TGTGCCATCAGTGCCGGGACAGAAGGTTCACCCCTCCACTTT
TRBJ1-5,TRBV7-2,-,-,CASSLTGSNQPQHF,TGTGCCAGCAGCCTAACAGGGAGCAATCAGCCCCAGCATTTT
TRBJ2-3,TRBV2,TRBD2,-,CASTPFGGGSGTDTQYF,TGTGCCAGCACCCCGTTTGGGGGGGGGTCTGGCACAGATACGCAGTATTTT
TRBJ2-4,TRBV6-1,-,-,CASTQGRGNIQYF,TGTGCCAGCACCCAGGGTAGGGGAAACATTCAGTACTTC
TRBJ1-4,TRBV7-9,-,few,CASSLGGLGKLFF,TGTGCCAGCAGCTTAGGGGGGCTTGGAAAACTGTTTTTT
TRBJ2-3,TRBV5-1,-,-,CASMGAGGDTQYF,TGCGCCAGCATGGGGGCGGGTGGCGATACGCAGTATTTT
TRBJ2-7,TRBV29-1,-,-,CSVARTEANEQYF,TGCAGCGTTGCCAGGACAGAAGCAAACGAGCAGTACTTC
TRBJ2-1,TRBV18,TRBD2,once,CASSSGTSGGDEQFF,TGTGCCAGCTCATCCGGGACTAGCGGGGGGGACGAGCAGTTCTTC
TRBJ2-2,TRBV7-7,-,-,CASSPKRAGELFF,TGTGCTAGCAGCCCTAAGCGGGCCGGGGAGCTGTTTTTT
TRBJ1-5,TRBV2,-,-,CASSRVNSNQPQHF,TGTGCCAGCAGTCGCGTAAATAGCAATCAGCCCCAGCATTTT
TRBJ1-5,TRBV19,TRBD1,-,CASSPTDRAQPQHF,TGTGCCAGTAGTCCAACCGACAGGGCGCAGCCCCAGCATTTT
TRBJ1-1,TRBV7-6,-,-,CASSLGGSTEAFF,TGTGCCAGCAGCTTAGGCGGCAGCACTGAAGCTTTCTTT
TRBJ2-5,TRBV6-5,-,-,CASSTSATLEQYF,TGTGCCAGTTCAACCAGTGCTACGTTGGAGCAGTACTTC
TRBJ1-2,TRBV18,TRBD1,-,CASSPGTGGNYGYTF,TGTGCCAGCTCACCGGGGACAGGGGGTAACTATGGCTACACCTTC
TRBJ2-1,TRBV7-2,TRBD2,-,CASNSAGGEQFF,TGTGCCAGCAACTCCGCGGGGGGTGAGCAGTTCTTC
TRBJ1-1,TRBV18,TRBD1,-,CASSQDREFTEAFF,TGTGCCAGCTCACAGGACAGGGAATTCACTGAAGCTTTCTTT
TRBJ2-6,TRBV25-1,TRBD1,-,CASSDPGQGYANVLTF,TGTGCCAGCAGTGACCCGGGACAGGGGTACGCCAACGTCCTGACTTTC